This T cell receptor beta chain stems from a study of cytomegalovirus exposure and HLA in healthy donors. With 5 bases clipped from V and 10 bases from J, the junction kept 8 bases outside the gene matches. Germline values: CDR1 SGHRS, CDR2 YFSETQ. CDR3 length: 14 residues. Researchers ran the PCR with 60 Vbeta and 13 Jbeta primers. Sequencing was performed with immunoSEQ multiplex PCR; in TCRdb, only in-frame clones are kept and a portion is missing. Seen here are approximately 170,000 clones, approximately 71% observed once, and the top ten hold about 1.6%. Of note for this clone: What it binds is not known.

Study-level findings and limits: A prior analysis recorded that most TCR beta V segments were productive about 90% or about 30% of the time.

Sequencing was carried out using PBMCs. This receptor was identified in a girl aged 10 to 17 in good health and CMV-seronegative. The rearrangement joins TRBV5-1 to TRBJ1-6, with 8 positions matching TRBD1. The CDR3 is CASRPETGDSPLHF. DNA for the CDR3: TGCGCCAGCAGGCCTGAGACAGGGGACTCACCCCTCCACTTT.